The next 29 T cell receptor beta chains were all read from a single sample in a study of cytomegalovirus exposure and HLA in healthy donors. This PCR relied on a set of 60 Vbeta primers and 13 Jbeta primers. Repertoires were generated with immunoSEQ multiplex PCR, while TCRdb's copy carries only in-frame clones and drops some. The table has approximately 40,000 clones, about four fifths seen once; the top ten hold around a tenth. The specimen sequenced was PBMCs. The receptor source for this set is a woman between 35 and 50 years old in good health and CMV-seronegative.

The V call is TRBV7-2, the J call TRBJ2-5, with D hard to call. The CDR3 has 12 residues. Germline-derived CDR1 and CDR2 are SGHTA and FQGNSA. Trimming took 0 bases from V and 4 from J, leaving 3 bases between them. In DNA form, the CDR3 reads TGTGCCAGCAGCTTAGCGAGAGAGACCCAGTACTTC. Encoded protein: CASSLARETQYF.

The chain recombines TRBV13 with TRBJ2-2; possible D gene TRBD1, 6 bases. CDR1 is PRHDT, CDR2 FYEKMQ, per germline (reference sequence). The CDR3 is 15 amino acids. Trimming left V 4 bases short and J 2 bases short, with 11 bases between. CDR3 protein: CASSSGTINTGELFF. CDR3 bases: TGTGCCAGCAGCTCCGGGACAATTAACACCGGGGAGCTGTTTTTT.

This clone was seen only a few times. This chain's CDR3 is CASSQQGWGYTF. DNA of the CDR3: TGTGCCAGCAGCCAACAGGGGTGGGGCTACACCTTC. The chain recombines TRBV6-5 with TRBJ1-2, with TRBD1 matching 7 bases. This CDR3 is built from 12 residues. Trimming removed 6 bases from V and 8 bases from J; junction bases left unmatched: 6. Germline V gives CDR1 MNHEY, CDR2 SVGAGI.

The chain links TRBV7-9 to TRBJ1-4; D call uncertain. Trimming cost V 5 bases and J 8 bases, with 9 bases left between them. Per the germline V gene, CDR1 is SEHNR and CDR2 is FQNEAQ (reference sequence). The CDR3 length is 12 residues. CDR3 DNA: TGTGCCAGCAGCCGAGGCCCGGAAAAACTGTTTTTT. Translating it yields CASSRGPEKLFF.

The CDR3 nucleotides are TGTGCCAGTAGTATCCATAGCGGGGGGGCCGGCAATGAGCAGTTCTTC. Translating gives CASSIHSGGAGNEQFF. The rearrangement links TRBV19 to TRBJ2-1; 11 bases align to TRBD2. This CDR3 is 16 amino acids long. With V trimmed by 3 bases and J by 6 bases, 7 bases remained unmatched. Germline CDR1 and CDR2: LNHDA and SQIVND (reference sequence).

The table lists this clone with a few counts. The chain combines TRBV18 with TRBJ2-2; no clear D. Per the germline V gene, CDR1 is KGHSH and CDR2 is LQKENI. This CDR3 is built from 13 residues. V lost 3 bases, J lost 3 bases, and 5 bases lay in between. This chain's CDR3 is CASSPRDTGELFF. In DNA, the CDR3 is TGTGCCAGCTCACCTCGTGACACCGGGGAGCTGTTTTTT.

In its sample, this clone was seen a few times. This sequence joins TRBV15 and TRBJ1-1; D remains ambiguous. The CDR3 consists of 14 residues. The V and J ends lost 1 base and 1 base respectively, with 7 bases between them. CDR1 and CDR2 from the germline V gene are LNHNV and YYDKDF (reference sequence). In DNA, the CDR3 is TGTGCCACCAGCAGAGGTAGTTGGAACACTGAAGCTTTCTTT. Translation gives CATSRGSWNTEAFF.

This chain joins TRBV19 and TRBJ2-1; D is unclear. Germline CDR1 reads LNHDA; CDR2 reads SQIVND (reference sequence). The CDR3 loop spans 15 amino acids. Trimming pared 0 bases from V and 7 bases from J, leaving 13 bases between. The CDR3: CASSIDLGLANEQFF. In DNA, the CDR3 is TGTGCCAGTAGTATAGATCTCGGATTAGCTAATGAGCAGTTCTTC.

The chain couples TRBV7-2 to TRBJ2-2, with a possible D match to TRBD1 (5 bases). The CDR3 is 14 amino acids. Germline CDR1 SGHTA, CDR2 FQGNSA. The ends were cut back, 5 bases at V and 4 bases at J, with 11 bases in the middle. The CDR3 spells CASSPRVSTGELFF. The CDR3 region has the DNA TGTGCCAGCAGCCCCAGGGTATCCACCGGGGAGCTGTTTTTT.

There are a few counts of this clone. V and J are TRBV25-1 and TRBJ1-4; 10 positions match TRBD1. The length of the CDR3 is 14 residues. Germline V gene lookup returns CDR1 MGHDK and CDR2 SYGVNS. The trim removed 6 bases at V and 8 bases at J, leaving 6 bases unmatched. CDR3 DNA: TGTGCCAGCAGGGATGACAGGGGGCAAGAAAAACTGTTTTTT. Protein sequence: CASRDDRGQEKLFF.

The chain links TRBV18 to TRBJ2-2; weak D call: TRBD1 (5 bases). Germline values: CDR1 KGHSH, CDR2 LQKENI. The CDR3 sequence is 13 residues long. Trimming shortened V by 6 bases and J by 3 bases, and 8 bases separated the two germline ends. The DNA of the CDR3 is TGTGCCAGCTCTGACAGCTACACCGGGGAGCTGTTTTTT. Protein sequence: CASSDSYTGELFF.

The rearrangement joins TRBV18 to TRBJ1-6, with 10 bases lining up with TRBD1. The germline CDR1 and CDR2 sequences are KGHSH and LQKENI. The CDR3 contains 15 residues. Losses at the gene ends were 6 bases for V and 8 bases for J; bases not matched to a gene: 7. The CDR3 is CASSETGGRDSPLHF. The CDR3 DNA is TGTGCCAGCTCGGAGACAGGGGGCAGGGATTCACCCCTCCACTTT.

This chain connects TRBV4-3 to TRBJ2-3; 13 nucleotides match TRBD2. The CDR3 runs 16 residues. V lost 5 bases and J lost 9; bases outside the gene matches: 11. Germline V gene sequence: CDR1 LGHNA, CDR2 YSLEER. CDR3 protein: CASSSRLAGGLLTQYF. The CDR3 DNA reads TGCGCCAGCAGCTCACGACTAGCGGGGGGCCTACTAACGCAGTATTTT.

This chain joins TRBV21-1 and TRBJ1-1; the listed D gene, TRBD1, was not tested against the DNA. TRBV21-1 is an annotated pseudogene. The CDR3 is made up of 12 amino acids. The DNA for the CDR3 is TGTGCCAGACTGGACAGGGTCTCTGAAGCTTTCTTT. It is translated as CARLDRVSEAFF.

V gene TRBV28 combines with J gene TRBJ2-5, with D maybe TRBD1 (5 bases). The CDR3 covers 15 residues. Deletions cut 4 bases from V and 4 bases from J, with 16 bases between. The V gene's germline CDR1 is MDHEN and CDR2 SYDVKM. Here the CDR3 reads CASSSPDIRGETQYF. In DNA, the CDR3 is TGTGCCAGCAGTTCTCCGGACATCCGAGGAGAGACCCAGTACTTC.

The V gene is TRBV19, the J gene TRBJ1-3; D remains ambiguous. Trimming took 1 base from V and 0 from J, leaving 7 bases between them. Per germline, CDR1 LNHDA and CDR2 SQIVND (reference sequence). The CDR3 sequence is 15 residues long. The chain's CDR3 is CASSIVGSSGNTIYF. The CDR3 nucleotides read TGTGCCAGTAGTATAGTCGGGAGCTCTGGAAACACCATATATTTT.

The chain combines TRBV29-1 with TRBJ1-1; D call uncertain. The germline gives CDR1 SQVTM, CDR2 ANQGSEA. The CDR3 is 12 amino acids. V shed 6 bases and J shed 4 bases, with 12 bases lying between them. The CDR3: CSVVVRGTEAFF. DNA for the CDR3: TGCAGCGTAGTTGTGCGAGGCACTGAAGCTTTCTTT.

This chain joins TRBV18 and TRBJ1-2; D is possibly TRBD1 (6 bases). This CDR3 region has 15 residues. CDR1 and CDR2 from the germline V gene are KGHSH and LQKENI. Trimming left V 3 bases short and J 0 bases short, with 11 bases between. This chain's CDR3 is CASSPGQPANYGYTF. For the CDR3, the DNA is TGTGCCAGCTCACCCGGACAGCCAGCTAACTATGGCTACACCTTC. Variable domain in full (rest from reference TRBV18 and TRBJ1-2): NAGVMQNPRHLVRRRGQEARLRCSPMKGHSHVYWYRQLPEEGLKFMVYLQKENIIDESGMPKERFSAEFPKEGPSILRIQQVVRGDSAAYFCASSPGQPANYGYTFGSGTRLTVV.

This clone was observed a single time. The chain recombines TRBV25-1 with TRBJ2-3; D is ambiguous. Germline CDR1 is MGHDK and CDR2 is SYGVNS. Deletions cut 3 bases from V and 2 bases from J, with 9 bases between. This CDR3 is built from 14 residues. The CDR3 nucleotides are TGTGCCAGCAGTGATGTCGGTATCACAGATACGCAGTATTTT. Translated: CASSDVGITDTQYF.

The rearrangement links TRBV5-4 to TRBJ1-1; D is undetermined. The CDR3 length is 14 residues. CDR1 is SGHNT and CDR2 is YYREEE in the germline V gene (reference sequence). V was shortened by 1 base and J by 5 bases, with 12 bases between the two germline ends. The CDR3 spells CASSLYFPGTEAFF. The CDR3 DNA reads as TGTGCCAGCAGCTTGTATTTCCCGGGGACTGAAGCTTTCTTT.

This chain links TRBV5-3 with TRBJ2-7, with 11 bases matching TRBD1. TRBV5-3 is designated an ORF whose function remains uncertain. With 7 bases clipped from V and 7 bases from J, the junction kept 4 bases outside the gene matches. This CDR3 has 12 amino acids. CDR3 protein: CARRTGGREQYV. CDR3 sequence (DNA): TGTGCCAGACGGACAGGGGGCCGGGAGCAGTACGTC.

The J gene is TRBJ1-3, the V gene TRBV27; TRBD1 might be the D (5 bases). Germline lookup yields CDR1 MNHEY and CDR2 SMNVEV (reference sequence). The CDR3 loop spans 16 amino acids. Trimming cost V 1 base and J 0 bases, with 10 bases left between them. CDR3 amino acids: CASSLYGHGSGNTIYF. CDR3 DNA: TGTGCCAGCAGTTTATATGGACACGGCTCTGGAAACACCATATATTTT.

A few counts support this clone. Additional DNA sequences in this sample encode the identical CDR3. The gene calls are TRBV5-4 and TRBJ2-3; D perhaps matches TRBD2 (6 bases). This CDR3 is 13 amino acids long. The germline gives CDR1 SGHNT, CDR2 YYREEE (reference sequence). The V end lost 1 base, the J end lost 4 bases, and 7 bases lay between the germline ends. The CDR3 DNA follows: TGTGCCAGCAGCTTGTGGGGGGCAGATACGCAGTATTTT. It is translated as CASSLWGADTQYF.

The chain joins TRBV28 to TRBJ2-5, with TRBD2 matching 10 bases. Germline lookup yields CDR1 MDHEN and CDR2 SYDVKM. The CDR3 has 16 residues. The trim removed 6 bases at V and 7 bases at J, leaving 14 bases unmatched. CDR3: CASSPSGGAVGGTQYF. DNA for the CDR3: TGTGCCAGCAGCCCGAGCGGGGGGGCGGTCGGTGGGACCCAGTACTTC.

The rearrangement links TRBV7-2 to TRBJ1-5; D is possibly TRBD1 (5 bases). V was trimmed by 5 bases and J by 4 bases, leaving 15 bases between them. Looked up from germline, CDR1 is SGHTA and CDR2 is FQGNSA. The length of the CDR3 is 15 residues. The CDR3 spells CASSPRGGGNQPQHF. In nucleotides, the CDR3 is TGTGCCAGCAGCCCTAGGGGTGGGGGGAATCAGCCCCAGCATTTT.

The chain carries TRBV2 and TRBJ2-5, with 11 bases matching TRBD2. The germline V gene encodes CDR1 SNHLY and CDR2 FYNNEI. The CDR3 covers 15 residues. V gave up 6 bases and J gave up 1 base; unmatched junction bases: 4. The CDR3 region is CASRSTSGAQETQYF. CDR3 sequence (DNA): TGTGCCAGCAGATCGACTAGCGGGGCCCAAGAGACCCAGTACTTC.

Regarding this clone: One end of the junction is discordant with germline, which a read error may explain. The V call is TRBV29-1, the J call TRBJ1-1, with D unresolved. The CDR3 is 12 residues long. CDR1 is SQVTM and CDR2 is ANQGSEA in the germline V gene. Written as DNA, the CDR3 is TGCAGCGGCAGTCCGGGGTTGACTGAAGCTCTCTTT. This gives the protein CSGSPGLTEALF.

This rearrangement joins TRBV7-2 to TRBJ1-4; D ambiguous. Deletions cut 1 base from V and 8 bases from J, with 14 bases between. The CDR3 runs to 15 residues. Germline V lookup: CDR1 SGHTA, CDR2 FQGNSA. Written as DNA, the CDR3 is TGTGCCAGCAGCTTAGTCAGGTCTCGGTCGGAAAAACTGTTTTTT. Amino acid sequence: CASSLVRSRSEKLFF. The variable domain in full, completed from reference TRBV7-2 and TRBJ1-4, reads GAGVSQSPSNKVTEKGKDVELRCDPISGHTALYWYRQSLGQGLEFLIYFQGNSAPDKSGLPSDRFSAERTGGSVSTLTIQRTQQEDSAVYLCASSLVRSRSEKLFFGSGTQLSVL.

This chain uses TRBV27 with TRBJ2-5; D is perhaps TRBD2 (7 bases). CDR3 length: 16 residues. V lost 2 bases, J lost 4 bases, and 17 bases lay in between. The germline V gene has CDR1 MNHEY and CDR2 SMNVEV (reference sequence). CDR3 DNA: TGTGCCAGCAGTTTAATTGGGAGGGGGGGAGGAGAGACCCAGTACTTC. Its protein is CASSLIGRGGGETQYF.